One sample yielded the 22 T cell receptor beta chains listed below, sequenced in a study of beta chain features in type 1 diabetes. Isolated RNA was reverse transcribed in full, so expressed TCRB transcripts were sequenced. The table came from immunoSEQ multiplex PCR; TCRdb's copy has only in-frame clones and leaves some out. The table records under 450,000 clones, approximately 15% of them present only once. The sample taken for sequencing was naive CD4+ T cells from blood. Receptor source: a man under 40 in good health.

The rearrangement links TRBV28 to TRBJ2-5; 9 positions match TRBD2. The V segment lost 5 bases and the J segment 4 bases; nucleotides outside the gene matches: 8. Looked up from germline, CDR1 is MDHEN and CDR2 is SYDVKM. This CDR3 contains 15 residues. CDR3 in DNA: TGTGCCAGCAGTGTTAGCGGGAGAGGGCGAGAGACCCAGTACTTC. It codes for CASSVSGRGRETQYF. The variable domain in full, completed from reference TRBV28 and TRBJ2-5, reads DVKVTQSSRYLVKRTGEKVFLECVQDMDHENMFWYRQDPGLGLRLIYFSYDVKMKEKGDIPEGYSVSREKKERFSLILESASTNQTSMYLCASSVSGRGRETQYFGPGTRLLVL.

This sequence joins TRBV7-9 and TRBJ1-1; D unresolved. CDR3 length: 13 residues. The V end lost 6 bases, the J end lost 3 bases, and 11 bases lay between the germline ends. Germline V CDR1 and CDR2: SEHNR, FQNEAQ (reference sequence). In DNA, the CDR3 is TGTGCCAGCAGTTTCGGTGGGGACACTGAAGCTTTCTTT. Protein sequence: CASSFGGDTEAFF.

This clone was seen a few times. CDR3 region: CASSDRREGRYEQYV. CDR3 bases: TGTGCCAGCAGTGACCGGCGGGAGGGCCGGTACGAGCAGTACGTC. The chain has TRBV6-4 and TRBJ2-7; 9 positions match TRBD2. The CDR3 consists of 15 residues. Trimming at V came to 2 bases and at J to 4 bases, leaving 6 bases not matched to a gene. Germline-derived CDR1 and CDR2 are MRHNA and SNTAGT.

The CDR3 DNA is TGTGCCAGCACCCAGCGGGGGGCCTCCACAGATACGCAGTATTTT. Amino acid sequence: CASTQRGASTDTQYF. The rearrangement joins TRBV27 to TRBJ2-3; 9 nucleotides agree with TRBD2. V gave up 7 bases and J gave up 2 bases; unmatched junction bases: 7. CDR3 size: 15 residues. CDR1 is MNHEY, CDR2 SMNVEV, per germline (reference sequence).

The CDR3 region has the DNA TGTGCCAGCTCACCACGGGGACAGGGCGCCTACGAGCAGTACGTC. Amino acid sequence: CASSPRGQGAYEQYV. The chain couples TRBV18 to TRBJ2-7, with 9 bases that match TRBD1. Germline V gene sequence: CDR1 KGHSH, CDR2 LQKENI. The CDR3 extends over 15 amino acids. With V trimmed by 1 base and J by 2 bases, 3 bases remained unmatched.

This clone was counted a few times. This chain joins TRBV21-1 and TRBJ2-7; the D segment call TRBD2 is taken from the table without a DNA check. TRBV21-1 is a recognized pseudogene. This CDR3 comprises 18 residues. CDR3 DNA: TGTGCCAGCAGCCGAAGATCCCGGGGTAGCGGGAGTTCCTACGAGCAGTACGTC. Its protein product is CASSRRSRGSGSSYEQYV.

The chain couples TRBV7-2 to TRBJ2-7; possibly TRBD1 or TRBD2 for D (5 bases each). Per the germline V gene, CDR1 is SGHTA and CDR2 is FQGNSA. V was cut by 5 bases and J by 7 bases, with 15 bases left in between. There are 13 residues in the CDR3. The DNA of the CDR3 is TGTGCCAGCAGCCTAGGGTCGTGGGGGGAGCAGTACGTC. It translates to CASSLGSWGEQYV.

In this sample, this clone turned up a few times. The CDR3 is CASTRPGLPIDEQFF. The CDR3 DNA reads as TGTGCCAGCACCCGGCCGGGACTACCCATCGATGAGCAGTTCTTC. This rearrangement joins TRBV7-9 to TRBJ2-1, with TRBD2 matching 7 bases. The CDR3 covers 15 residues. CDR1 SEHNR and CDR2 FQNEAQ come from the germline V gene (reference sequence). V shed 7 bases, J shed 8 bases, and the junction held 14 bases outside the gene matches.

The CDR3 loop reads CASSSQPGLAGGQYV. Here the CDR3 DNA reads TGTGCCAGCAGTTCACAACCGGGACTAGCGGGAGGGCAGTACGTC. The V gene is TRBV28, the J gene TRBJ2-7; 15 nucleotides agree with TRBD2. The ends lost 4 bases at V and 9 bases at J; junction bases unmatched: 7. The CDR3 loop spans 15 amino acids. Germline lookup yields CDR1 MDHEN and CDR2 SYDVKM.

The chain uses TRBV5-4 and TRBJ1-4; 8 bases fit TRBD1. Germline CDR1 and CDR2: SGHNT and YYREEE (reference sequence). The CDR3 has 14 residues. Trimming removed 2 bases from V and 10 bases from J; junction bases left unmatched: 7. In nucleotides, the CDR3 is TGTGCCAGCAGCTTTGAACAGGGGGTTGGAAAACTGTTTTTT. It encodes CASSFEQGVGKLFF.

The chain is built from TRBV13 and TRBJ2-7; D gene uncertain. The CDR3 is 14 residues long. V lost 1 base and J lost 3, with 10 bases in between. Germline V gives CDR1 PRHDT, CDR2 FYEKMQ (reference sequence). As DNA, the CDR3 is TGTGCCAGCAGCTTAGCAGGACCCAGCTACGAGCAGTACGTC. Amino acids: CASSLAGPSYEQYV.

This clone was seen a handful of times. CDR3 bases: TGTGCCAGCAGTACAAAAACGGGAGGGAACACTGAAGCTTTCTTT. Protein sequence: CASSTKTGGNTEAFF. The V gene is TRBV6-4, the J gene TRBJ1-1; no definite D call. There are 15 residues in the CDR3. V was shortened by 5 bases and J by 1 base, with 14 bases between the two germline ends. Germline-derived CDR1 and CDR2 are MRHNA and SNTAGT.

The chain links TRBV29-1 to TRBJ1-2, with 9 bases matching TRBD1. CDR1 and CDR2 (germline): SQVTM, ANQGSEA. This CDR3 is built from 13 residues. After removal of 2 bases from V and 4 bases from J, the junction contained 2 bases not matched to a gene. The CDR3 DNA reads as TGCAGCGTTGAAACAGGGGGCACCTATGGCTACACCTTC. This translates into CSVETGGTYGYTF.

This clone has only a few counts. This CDR3 is CASSLPRRRTGIQETQYF. The DNA for the CDR3 is TGTGCCAGCAGCTTACCCCGGCGCCGGACAGGCATCCAAGAGACCCAGTACTTC. The chain recombines TRBV7-8 with TRBJ2-5, with 7 bases identical to TRBD1. The trim removed 2 bases at V and 1 base at J, leaving 13 bases unmatched. The CDR3 is 18 amino acids. Per germline, CDR1 SGHVS and CDR2 FQNEAQ. The complete variable domain, with remaining parts taken from reference TRBV7-8 and TRBJ2-5, reads GAGVSQSPRYKVAKRGQDVALRCDPISGHVSLFWYQQALGQGPEFLTYFQNEAQLDKSGLPSDRFFAERPEGSVSTLKIQRTQQEDSAVYLCASSLPRRRTGIQETQYFGPGTRLLVL.

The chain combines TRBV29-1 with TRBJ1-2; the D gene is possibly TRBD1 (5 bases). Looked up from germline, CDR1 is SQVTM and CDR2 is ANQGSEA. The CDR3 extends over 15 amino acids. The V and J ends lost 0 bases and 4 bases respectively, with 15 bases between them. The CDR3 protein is CSVEDPGNEGYGYTF. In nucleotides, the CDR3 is TGCAGCGTTGAAGATCCAGGGAACGAGGGCTATGGCTACACCTTC.

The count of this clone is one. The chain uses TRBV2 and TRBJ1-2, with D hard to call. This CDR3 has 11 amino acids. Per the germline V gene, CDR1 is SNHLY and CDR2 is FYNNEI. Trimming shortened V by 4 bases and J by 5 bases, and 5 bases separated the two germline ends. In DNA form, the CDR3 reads TGTGCCAGCAGTGCAGTTTATGGCTACACCTTC. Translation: CASSAVYGYTF.

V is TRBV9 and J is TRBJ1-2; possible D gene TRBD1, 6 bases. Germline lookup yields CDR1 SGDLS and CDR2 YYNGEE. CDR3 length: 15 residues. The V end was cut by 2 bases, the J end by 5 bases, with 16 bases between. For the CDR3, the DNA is TGTGCCAGCAGCGTCACCCAGGGGATTGAATATGGCTACACCTTC. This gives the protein CASSVTQGIEYGYTF.

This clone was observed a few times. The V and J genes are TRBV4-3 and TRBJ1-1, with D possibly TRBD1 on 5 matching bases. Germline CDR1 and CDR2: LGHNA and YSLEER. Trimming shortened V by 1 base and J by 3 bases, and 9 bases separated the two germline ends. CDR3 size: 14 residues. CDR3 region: CASSQAGRDTEAFF. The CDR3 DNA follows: TGCGCCAGCAGCCAAGCCGGCAGGGACACTGAAGCTTTCTTT.

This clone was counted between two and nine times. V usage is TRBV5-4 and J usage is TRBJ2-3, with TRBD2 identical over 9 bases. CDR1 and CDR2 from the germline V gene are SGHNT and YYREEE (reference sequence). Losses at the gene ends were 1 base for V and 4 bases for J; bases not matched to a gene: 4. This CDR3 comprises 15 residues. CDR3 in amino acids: CASSLRGRAADTQYF. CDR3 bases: TGTGCCAGCAGCTTGCGCGGGAGGGCCGCAGATACGCAGTATTTT. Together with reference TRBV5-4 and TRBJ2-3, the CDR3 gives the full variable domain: ETGVTQSPTHLIKTRGQQVTLRCSSQSGHNTVSWYQQALGQGPQFIFQYYREEENGRGNFPPRFSGLQFPNYSSELNVNALELDDSALYLCASSLRGRAADTQYFGPGTRLTVL.

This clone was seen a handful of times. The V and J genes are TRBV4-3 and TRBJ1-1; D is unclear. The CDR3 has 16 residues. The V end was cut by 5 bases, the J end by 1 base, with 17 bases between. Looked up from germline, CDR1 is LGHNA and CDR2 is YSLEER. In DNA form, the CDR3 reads TGCGCCAGCAGCACTTTTTCGTCGGGGAGGAACACTGAAGCTTTCTTT. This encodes CASSTFSSGRNTEAFF.

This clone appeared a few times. CDR3 loop: CSVDGLAGGSDTQYF. In DNA form, the CDR3 reads TGCAGCGTTGACGGACTAGCGGGAGGATCGGATACGCAGTATTTT. The chain is built from TRBV29-1 and TRBJ2-3; 14 bases match TRBD2. Germline trimming cut 3 bases from V and 6 bases from J; bases unmatched to any gene: 5. The CDR3 is 15 amino acids. The germline CDR1 and CDR2 sequences are SQVTM and ANQGSEA.

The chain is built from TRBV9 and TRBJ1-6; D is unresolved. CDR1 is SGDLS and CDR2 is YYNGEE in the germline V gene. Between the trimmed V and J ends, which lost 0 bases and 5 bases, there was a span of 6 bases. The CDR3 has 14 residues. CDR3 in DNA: TGTGCCAGCAGCGTAGGGAATAATAATTCACCCCTCCACTTT. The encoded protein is CASSVGNNNSPLHF.